One sample yielded the 17 T cell receptor beta chains listed below, sequenced in a study of cytomegalovirus exposure and HLA in healthy donors (TCRdb year 2017). To prepare the library, the immunoSEQ multiplex PCR assay was applied. A mixture of 60 forward primers for TCR Vbeta segments and 13 reverse primers for TCR Jbeta segments was used in the multiplex PCR. This immuneACCESS table, as held by TCRdb, lists in-frame sequences with V and J called but not all clones. Of the missing ones, under half trace to an unresolved V gene in checked studies; the others have no known cause. The sample contains over 150,000 clones, 75% of them found a single time. In total, the top ten clones hold approximately 1.4% of the sample. Sample: PBMCs. Receptor source: a man aged 18 to 30 in good health and CMV-seronegative.

This clone has only one observation. The chain is built from TRBV7-2 and TRBJ1-1, with D maybe TRBD1 (6 bases). Germline V gene sequence: CDR1 SGHTA, CDR2 FQGNSA. V shed 5 bases and J shed 1 base, with 8 bases lying between them. This CDR3 comprises 13 residues. The CDR3, as DNA: TGTGCCAGCAGCGTACAGGGGAACACTGAAGCTTTCTTT. Its protein is CASSVQGNTEAFF. The whole variable domain, remainder taken from reference TRBV7-2 and TRBJ1-1, is GAGVSQSPSNKVTEKGKDVELRCDPISGHTALYWYRQSLGQGLEFLIYFQGNSAPDKSGLPSDRFSAERTGGSVSTLTIQRTQQEDSAVYLCASSVQGNTEAFFGQGTRLTVV.

The V and J genes are TRBV19 and TRBJ2-1; D remains unclear. CDR3 size: 16 residues. The germline V and J ends were trimmed by 4 bases and 0 bases, with 13 bases remaining between them. CDR1 is LNHDA and CDR2 is SQIVND in the germline V gene (reference sequence). This CDR3 is CASSNLIQSSYNEQFF. The CDR3, as DNA: TGTGCCAGTAGTAATCTTATACAGAGCTCCTACAATGAGCAGTTCTTC.

The CDR3 DNA reads TGTGCCAGCTCACTTACCATTCAGGGGATGAACACTGAAGCTTTCTTT. It yields the protein CASSLTIQGMNTEAFF. The chain carries TRBV18 and TRBJ1-1; a possible D gene is TRBD1 (6 bases). V lost 4 bases, J lost 0 bases, and 15 bases lay in between. CDR3 length: 16 amino acids. CDR1 is KGHSH and CDR2 is LQKENI in the germline V gene.

This clone was seen more than once but under ten times. The V gene is TRBV7-2, the J gene TRBJ1-4; D not resolved. This CDR3 comprises 15 residues. Trimming took off 5 bases at V and 2 bases at J, with 12 bases between the two ends. Germline values: CDR1 SGHTA, CDR2 FQGNSA. CDR3 coding DNA: TGTGCCAGCAGCGCCTCCCAGGCCACTAATGAAAAACTGTTTTTT. This encodes CASSASQATNEKLFF.

In this sample, this clone turned up once. The junction departs from germline at one end; a sequencing error may be responsible. V is TRBV10-3 and J is TRBJ2-7, with 7 bases fitting TRBD2. In germline, CDR1 is ENHRY, CDR2 SYGVKD. This CDR3 comprises 12 residues. CDR3 protein: CAISESIPGLLF. The DNA for the CDR3 is TGTGCCATCAGTGAGTCCATTCCGGGACTACTTTTC.

As regards this clone: One junction end disagrees with the germline gene, perhaps due to a read error. The chain employs TRBV7-9 and TRBJ2-7, with D perhaps matching TRBD1 (6 bases). CDR3 length: 12 residues. Germline lookup yields CDR1 SEHNR and CDR2 FQNEAQ (reference sequence). The chain's CDR3 is CASSLGGHPSAF. The CDR3 bases are TGTGCCAGCAGCTTAGGGGGACACCCTTCTGCCTTC.

The J gene is TRBJ2-7, the V gene TRBV5-6, with D perhaps matching TRBD1 (5 bases). The CDR3 consists of 13 residues. The ends were cut back, 0 bases at V and 3 bases at J, with 7 bases in the middle. In germline, CDR1 is SGHDT, CDR2 YYEEEE. The CDR3 DNA reads TGTGCCAGCAGCTTGGTGCAGGGCTACGAGCAGTACTTC. It encodes CASSLVQGYEQYF.

This clone was counted a single time. The genes are TRBV29-1 and TRBJ2-7; D uncertain. Per germline, CDR1 SQVTM and CDR2 ANQGSEA. The CDR3 length is 12 residues. V lost 4 bases to trimming and J lost 5 bases, with 12 bases between them. In DNA, the CDR3 is TGCAGCGTTGTATCTAAAGTGGACGAGCAGTACTTC. Translation gives CSVVSKVDEQYF.

J is TRBJ1-1 and V is TRBV5-1; D remains ambiguous. V shed 4 bases and J shed 3 bases, with 10 bases lying between them. Germline values: CDR1 SGHRS, CDR2 YFSETQ. The CDR3 contains 13 residues. CDR3 protein: CASSPETYTEAFF. CDR3 sequence (DNA): TGCGCCAGCAGCCCGGAGACGTACACTGAAGCTTTCTTT.

This clone was seen only once. This rearrangement joins TRBV6-1 to TRBJ1-4, with 10 bases that match TRBD1. The V segment lost 5 bases and the J segment 6 bases; nucleotides outside the gene matches: 6. Germline loops: CDR1 MNHNS, CDR2 SASEGT. There are 15 residues in the CDR3. In DNA, the CDR3 is TGTGCCAGCAGTACGGGGACAGGGGAGGATGAAAAACTGTTTTTT. This translates into CASSTGTGEDEKLFF.

This chain joins TRBV15 and TRBJ2-5, with 8 bases identical to TRBD1. Germline V gene lookup returns CDR1 LNHNV and CDR2 YYDKDF (reference sequence). The trim removed 0 bases at V and 3 bases at J, leaving 6 bases unmatched. The CDR3 consists of 16 residues. The CDR3 spells CATSRDLGTGKETQYF. The CDR3 nucleotides are TGTGCCACCAGCAGAGATCTCGGGACAGGTAAAGAGACCCAGTACTTC.

With regard to this clone: One end of the junction varies from germline; a read error may be responsible. The gene calls are TRBV7-9 and TRBJ2-7, with 8 bases that match TRBD2. The CDR3 is 16 amino acids. CDR1 and CDR2 (germline): SEHNR, FQNEAQ (reference sequence). CDR3 sequence reads: CSSSPGGGINSYEQYF. CDR3 coding DNA: TGTTCCAGCAGCCCCGGCGGGGGGATCAACTCCTACGAGCAGTACTTC.

The gene calls are TRBV6-1 and TRBJ2-7, with a possible D match to TRBD1 (5 bases). Germline CDR1 MNHNS, CDR2 SASEGT. Trimming shortened V by 6 bases and J by 4 bases, and 7 bases separated the two germline ends. This CDR3 is built from 11 residues. The CDR3 loop reads CASSRVYEQYF. The CDR3 nucleotides are TGTGCCAGCAGCAGGGTGTACGAGCAGTACTTC.

V is TRBV4-1 and J is TRBJ2-1; 8 nucleotides match TRBD2. Trimming at V came to 1 base and at J to 6 bases, leaving 8 bases not matched to a gene. This CDR3 region has 16 residues. Germline values: CDR1 MGHRA, CDR2 YSYEKL. The CDR3 protein is CASSQVKRERGNEQFF. The CDR3 nucleotides are TGCGCCAGCAGCCAAGTCAAGCGGGAGAGGGGCAATGAGCAGTTCTTC.

This clone was detected a few times. The chain links TRBV7-8 to TRBJ1-5; TRBD1 matches 10 bases. The germline V gene has CDR1 SGHVS and CDR2 FQNEAQ. The junction had 6 bases not matched to a gene; V was cut back by 4 bases and J by 3 bases. The CDR3 covers 16 residues. CDR3 DNA sequence: TGTGCCAGCAGCTCCCGGGACAGGGGATCCAATCAGCCCCAGCATTTT. It is translated as CASSSRDRGSNQPQHF.

The chain combines TRBV7-6 with TRBJ2-7, with TRBD2 as a possible D gene (6 bases). Germline V gene lookup returns CDR1 SGHVS and CDR2 FNYEAQ. The CDR3 sequence is 12 residues long. V gave up 2 bases and J gave up 6 bases, with 8 bases separating them. CDR3 loop: CASSLPGGEQYF. The DNA of the CDR3 is TGTGCCAGCAGCTTACCCGGGGGCGAGCAGTACTTC.

V is TRBV10-1 and J is TRBJ2-1; 8 bases are shared with TRBD1. CDR3 length: 21 amino acids. Germline V lookup: CDR1 WNHNN, CDR2 SYGVQD (reference sequence). Trimming at V came to 3 bases and at J to 7 bases, leaving 26 bases not matched to a gene. CDR3 loop: CASSERPTSAYRTGQRNEQFF. In DNA, the CDR3 is TGCGCCAGCAGTGAACGACCGACGTCCGCCTATCGGACAGGGCAGAGGAATGAGCAGTTCTTC.